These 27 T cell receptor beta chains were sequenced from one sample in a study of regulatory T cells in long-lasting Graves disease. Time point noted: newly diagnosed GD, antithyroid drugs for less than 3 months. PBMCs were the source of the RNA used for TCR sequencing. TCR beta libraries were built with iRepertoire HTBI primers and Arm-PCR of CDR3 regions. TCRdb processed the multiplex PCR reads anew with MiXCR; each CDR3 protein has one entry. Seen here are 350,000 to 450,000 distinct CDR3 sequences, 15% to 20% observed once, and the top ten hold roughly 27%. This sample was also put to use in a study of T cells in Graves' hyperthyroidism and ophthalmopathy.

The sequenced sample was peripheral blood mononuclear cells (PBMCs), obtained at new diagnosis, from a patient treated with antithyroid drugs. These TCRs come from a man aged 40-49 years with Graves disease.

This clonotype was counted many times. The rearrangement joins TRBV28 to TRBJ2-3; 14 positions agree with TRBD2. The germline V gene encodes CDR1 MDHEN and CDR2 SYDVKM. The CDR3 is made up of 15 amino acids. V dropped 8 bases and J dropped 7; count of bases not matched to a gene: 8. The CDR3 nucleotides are TGTGCCAGCCTGCTGACTAGCGGGGGGGCTTATACGCAGTATTTT. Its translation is CASLLTSGGAYTQYF.

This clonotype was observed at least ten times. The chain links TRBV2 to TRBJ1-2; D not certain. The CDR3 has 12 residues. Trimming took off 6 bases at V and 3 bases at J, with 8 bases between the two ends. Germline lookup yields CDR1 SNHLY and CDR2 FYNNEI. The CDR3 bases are TGTGCCAGCAGAGGCCAGGACTATGGCTACACCTTC. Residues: CASRGQDYGYTF.

The CDR3 here is CASSLAPGRFYGYTF. The CDR3 DNA follows: TGCGCCAGCAGCTTGGCCCCGGGCCGGTTCTATGGCTACACCTTC. The rearrangement links TRBV5-1 to TRBJ1-2; D gene unclear. V lost 0 bases, J lost 4 bases, and 13 bases lay in between. The CDR3 covers 15 residues. CDR1 is SGHRS, CDR2 YFSETQ, per germline.

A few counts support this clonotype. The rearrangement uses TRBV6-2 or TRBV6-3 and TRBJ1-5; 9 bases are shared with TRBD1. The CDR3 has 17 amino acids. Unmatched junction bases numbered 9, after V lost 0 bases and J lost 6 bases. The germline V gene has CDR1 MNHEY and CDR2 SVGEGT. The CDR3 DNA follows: TGTGCCAGCAGTTACTCCCGGGACAGGGAATTGGGTCAGCCCCAGCATTTT. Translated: CASSYSRDRELGQPQHF.

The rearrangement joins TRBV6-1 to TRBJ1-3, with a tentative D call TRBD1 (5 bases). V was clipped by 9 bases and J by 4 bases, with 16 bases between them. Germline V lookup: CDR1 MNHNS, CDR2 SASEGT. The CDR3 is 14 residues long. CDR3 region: CARGGRKAGNTIYF. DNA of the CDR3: TGTGCCAGGGGGGGTAGGAAAGCCGGAAACACCATATATTTT.

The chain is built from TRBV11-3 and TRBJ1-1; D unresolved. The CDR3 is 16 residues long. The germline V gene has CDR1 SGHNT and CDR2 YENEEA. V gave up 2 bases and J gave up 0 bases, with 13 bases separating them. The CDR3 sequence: CASSLTPGNMNTEAFF. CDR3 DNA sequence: TGTGCCAGCAGCTTAACACCGGGAAACATGAACACTGAAGCTTTCTTT.

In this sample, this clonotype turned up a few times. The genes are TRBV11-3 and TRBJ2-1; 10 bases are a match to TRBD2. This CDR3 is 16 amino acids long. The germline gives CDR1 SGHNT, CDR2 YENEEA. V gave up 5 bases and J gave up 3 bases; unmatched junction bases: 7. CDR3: CASSITERGGYNEQFF. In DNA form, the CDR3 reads TGTGCCAGCAGCATCACTGAGCGGGGGGGCTACAATGAGCAGTTCTTC.

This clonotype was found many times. The CDR3 sequence: CASSSLAGEETQYF. The CDR3 bases are TGTGCCAGCAGCTCACTAGCGGGGGAAGAGACCCAGTACTTC. The chain has TRBV7-9 and TRBJ2-5; 11 positions match TRBD2. V lost 4 bases to trimming and J lost 3 bases; unmatched junction nucleotides: 1. The CDR3 loop spans 14 amino acids. Germline CDR1 and CDR2: SEHNR and FQNEAQ (reference sequence).

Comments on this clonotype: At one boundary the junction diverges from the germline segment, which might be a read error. This CDR3 reads CTSSLRRDIYEQYF. In DNA form, the CDR3 reads TGTACCAGCAGCTTGAGGCGGGACATCTACGAGCAGTACTTC. The chain recombines TRBV5-6 with TRBJ2-7; D is perhaps TRBD1 or TRBD2 (6 bases each). Germline V CDR1 and CDR2: SGHDT, YYEEEE. There are 14 residues in the CDR3.

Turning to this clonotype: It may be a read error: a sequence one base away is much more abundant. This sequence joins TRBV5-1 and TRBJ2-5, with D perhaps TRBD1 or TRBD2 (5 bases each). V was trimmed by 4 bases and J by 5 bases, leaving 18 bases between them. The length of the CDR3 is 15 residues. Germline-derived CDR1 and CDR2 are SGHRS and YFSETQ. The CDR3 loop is CASSLGTAPRETQYF. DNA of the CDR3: TGCGCCAGCAGCCTGGGGACGGCGCCCCGGGAGACCCAGTACTTC.

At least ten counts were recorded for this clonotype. Here the CDR3 reads CASSSGQGRGNEKLFF. CDR3 in DNA: TGTGCCAGCAGCTCCGGACAGGGACGGGGTAATGAAAAACTGTTTTTT. The chain carries TRBV7-2 and TRBJ1-4; 8 nucleotides line up with TRBD1. Germline V lookup: CDR1 SGHTA, CDR2 FQGNSA. The CDR3 totals 16 residues. V shed 4 bases, J shed 4 bases, and the junction held 8 bases outside the gene matches.

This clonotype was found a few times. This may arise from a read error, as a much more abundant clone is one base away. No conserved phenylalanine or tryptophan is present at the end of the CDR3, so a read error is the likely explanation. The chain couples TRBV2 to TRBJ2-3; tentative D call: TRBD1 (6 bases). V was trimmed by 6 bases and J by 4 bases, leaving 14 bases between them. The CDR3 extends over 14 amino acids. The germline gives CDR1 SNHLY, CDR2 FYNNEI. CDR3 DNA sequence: TGTGCCAGCAGGCTGGACAGTTGGGCAGATACGCAGTATTCT. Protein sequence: CASRLDSWADTQYS.

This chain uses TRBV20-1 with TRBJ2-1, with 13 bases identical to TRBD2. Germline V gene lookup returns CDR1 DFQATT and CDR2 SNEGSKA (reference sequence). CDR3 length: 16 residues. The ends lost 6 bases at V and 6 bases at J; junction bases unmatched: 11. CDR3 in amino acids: CSAPPPTSGGANEQFF. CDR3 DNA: TGCAGTGCGCCACCCCCTACTAGCGGGGGGGCCAATGAGCAGTTCTTC.

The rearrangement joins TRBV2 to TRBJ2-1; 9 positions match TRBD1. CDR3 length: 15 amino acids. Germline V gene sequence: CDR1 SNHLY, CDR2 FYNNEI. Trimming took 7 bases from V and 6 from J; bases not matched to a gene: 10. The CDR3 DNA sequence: TGTGCCAGCACCACGACGGGACAGGGCGTCAATGAGCAGTTCTTC. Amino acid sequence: CASTTTGQGVNEQFF.

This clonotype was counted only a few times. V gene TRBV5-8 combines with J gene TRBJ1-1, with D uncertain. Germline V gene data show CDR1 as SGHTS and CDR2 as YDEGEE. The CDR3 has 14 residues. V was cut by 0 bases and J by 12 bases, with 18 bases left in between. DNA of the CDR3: TGTGCCAGCAGCTTGGATCGGACCGTCACGGTGCCTTTCTTT. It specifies CASSLDRTVTVPFF.

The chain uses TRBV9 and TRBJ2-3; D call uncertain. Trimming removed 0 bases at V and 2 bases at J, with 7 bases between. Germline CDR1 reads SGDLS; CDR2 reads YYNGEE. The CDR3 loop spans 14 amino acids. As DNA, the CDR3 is TGTGCCAGCAGCGTAGTCAGTGTCACAGATACGCAGTATTTT. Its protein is CASSVVSVTDTQYF.

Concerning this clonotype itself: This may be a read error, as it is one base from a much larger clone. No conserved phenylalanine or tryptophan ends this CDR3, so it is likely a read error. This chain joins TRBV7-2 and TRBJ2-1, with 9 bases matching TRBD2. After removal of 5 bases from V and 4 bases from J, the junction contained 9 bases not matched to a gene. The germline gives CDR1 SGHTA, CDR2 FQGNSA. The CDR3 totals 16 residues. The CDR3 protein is CASSQDGGGAYNEQFL. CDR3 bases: TGTGCCAGCAGCCAAGACGGCGGGGGGGCATACAATGAGCAGTTCCTC.

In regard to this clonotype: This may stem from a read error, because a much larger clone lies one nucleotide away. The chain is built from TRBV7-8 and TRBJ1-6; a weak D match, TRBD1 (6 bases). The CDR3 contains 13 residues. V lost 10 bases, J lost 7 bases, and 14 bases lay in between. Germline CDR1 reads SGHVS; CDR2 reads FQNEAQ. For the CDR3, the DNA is TGTGCCATAGCGGGACACAGCAATTCACCCCTCCACTTT. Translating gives CAIAGHSNSPLHF.

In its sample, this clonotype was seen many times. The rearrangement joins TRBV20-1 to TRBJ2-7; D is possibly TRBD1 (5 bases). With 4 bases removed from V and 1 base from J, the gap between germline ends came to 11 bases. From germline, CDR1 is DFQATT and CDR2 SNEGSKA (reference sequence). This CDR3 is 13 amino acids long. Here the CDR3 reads CSAKFQGSYEQYF. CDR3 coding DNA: TGCAGTGCTAAATTCCAGGGATCCTACGAGCAGTACTTC.

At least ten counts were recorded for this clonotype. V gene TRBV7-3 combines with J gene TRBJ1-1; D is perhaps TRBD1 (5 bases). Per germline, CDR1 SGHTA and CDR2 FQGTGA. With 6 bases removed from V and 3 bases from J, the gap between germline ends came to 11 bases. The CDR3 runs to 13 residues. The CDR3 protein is CASRYDSYTEAFF. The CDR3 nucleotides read TGTGCCAGCAGATACGACAGCTACACTGAAGCTTTCTTT.

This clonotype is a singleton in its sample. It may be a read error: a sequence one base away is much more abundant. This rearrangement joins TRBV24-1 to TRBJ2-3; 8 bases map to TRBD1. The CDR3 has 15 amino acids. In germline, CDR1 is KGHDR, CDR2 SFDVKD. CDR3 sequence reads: CATSSGQGPGDTQCF. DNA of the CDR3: TGTGCCACCAGCAGCGGACAGGGACCGGGAGATACGCAGTGTTTT.

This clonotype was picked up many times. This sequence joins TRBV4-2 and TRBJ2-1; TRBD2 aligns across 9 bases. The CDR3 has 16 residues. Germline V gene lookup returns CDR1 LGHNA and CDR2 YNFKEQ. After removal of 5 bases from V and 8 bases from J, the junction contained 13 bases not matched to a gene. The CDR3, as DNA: TGTGCCAGCAGCAAGACCGGGACTAGCTCTTCGGATGAGCAGTTCTTC. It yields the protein CASSKTGTSSSDEQFF.

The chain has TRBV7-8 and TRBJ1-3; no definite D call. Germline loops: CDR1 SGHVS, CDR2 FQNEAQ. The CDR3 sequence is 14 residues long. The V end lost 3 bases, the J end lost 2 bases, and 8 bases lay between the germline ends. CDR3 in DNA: TGTGCCAGCAGCTTCTCTGGACCTGGAAACACCATATATTTT. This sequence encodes CASSFSGPGNTIYF.

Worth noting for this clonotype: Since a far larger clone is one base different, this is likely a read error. The CDR3 DNA follows: TGTGCCAGCAGCCAAGGGGGACGCACAGATACGCAGTATTTT. It yields the protein CASSQGGRTDTQYF. The J gene is TRBJ2-3, the V gene TRBV4-2, with D possibly being TRBD1 or TRBD2 (5 bases each). Per the germline V gene, CDR1 is LGHNA and CDR2 is YNFKEQ. The CDR3 has 14 residues. The ends were cut back, 1 base at V and 1 base at J, with 6 bases in the middle.

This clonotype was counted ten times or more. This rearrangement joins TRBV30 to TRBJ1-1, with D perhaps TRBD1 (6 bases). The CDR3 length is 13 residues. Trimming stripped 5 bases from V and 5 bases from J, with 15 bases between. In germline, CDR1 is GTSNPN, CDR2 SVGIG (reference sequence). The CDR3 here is CAWVNRVGTEAFF. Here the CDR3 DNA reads TGTGCCTGGGTTAACAGGGTCGGGACTGAAGCTTTCTTT.

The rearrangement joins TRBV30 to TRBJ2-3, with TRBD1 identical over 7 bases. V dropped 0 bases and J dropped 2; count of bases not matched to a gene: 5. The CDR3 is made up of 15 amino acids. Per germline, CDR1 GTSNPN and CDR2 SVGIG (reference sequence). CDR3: CAWSVGDSYTDTQYF. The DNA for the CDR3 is TGTGCCTGGAGTGTGGGGGACAGTTACACAGATACGCAGTATTTT.

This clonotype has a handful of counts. This CDR3 is CASSSVDTGELFF. DNA for the CDR3: TGCGCCAGCAGCTCCGTCGACACCGGGGAGCTGTTTTTT. The chain combines TRBV5-1 with TRBJ2-2; D not resolved. Trimming took 3 bases from V and 3 from J, leaving 6 bases between them. There are 13 residues in the CDR3. Germline V gene data show CDR1 as SGHRS and CDR2 as YFSETQ.